The 9 T cell receptor beta chains in this list originate from one sample, sequenced in a study of cytomegalovirus exposure and HLA in healthy donors (dated by TCRdb to the late 2010s). Libraries were prepared through the immunoSEQ multiplex PCR assay. A mixture of 60 forward primers for TCR Vbeta segments and 13 reverse primers for TCR Jbeta segments was used in the multiplex PCR. The table was pulled from immuneACCESS by TCRdb, which kept in-frame rearrangements only. Such tables lose some clones; where checked, under half of the loss comes from unresolved V genes, and the rest has no known cause. Present in this sample are around 150,000 clones, around 77% of which were seen just once. Around 2% of the sample belongs to the ten largest clones. Sequenced sample: PBMCs. The receptors shown here come from a man aged 25 to 40 in good health and CMV-seronegative.

This chain joins TRBV7-6 and TRBJ2-1; 9 positions match TRBD2. V trimming: 3 bases; J trimming: 6 bases; junction bases outside the gene matches: 9. Germline V gives CDR1 SGHVS, CDR2 FNYEAQ. The CDR3 loop spans 16 amino acids. The CDR3: CASSFSLAGLSNEQFF. CDR3 DNA: TGTGCCAGCAGCTTCTCTCTAGCGGGACTGTCCAATGAGCAGTTCTTC.

V usage is TRBV9 and J usage is TRBJ2-7, with a possible D match to TRBD2 (6 bases). The CDR3 contains 13 residues. Trimming stripped 6 bases from V and 3 bases from J, with 13 bases between. Germline loops: CDR1 SGDLS, CDR2 YYNGEE. DNA for the CDR3: TGTGCCAGCAATGGCGGAGGGGACTACGAGCAGTACTTC. Amino acid sequence: CASNGGGDYEQYF.

This chain uses TRBV7-9 with TRBJ2-7; TRBD1 might be the D (6 bases). CDR3 length: 14 amino acids. With 5 bases removed from V and 0 bases from J, the gap between germline ends came to 11 bases. The germline V gene has CDR1 SEHNR and CDR2 FQNEAQ (reference sequence). This CDR3 reads CASSPQQGSYEQYF. The CDR3 DNA reads TGTGCCAGCAGCCCCCAACAGGGCTCCTACGAGCAGTACTTC.

This clone was seen a few times. V is TRBV6-5 and J is TRBJ1-1; a possible D gene is TRBD1 (6 bases). The V gene's germline CDR1 is MNHEY and CDR2 SVGAGI. The CDR3 spans 13 residues. V gave up 0 bases and J gave up 6 bases, with 8 bases separating them. In DNA form, the CDR3 reads TGTGCCAGCAGTTACTCTGAGGGGGCTGAAGCTTTCTTT. Encoded protein: CASSYSEGAEAFF.

This clone was recorded a few times. This chain joins TRBV6-1 and TRBJ2-2; weak D call: TRBD1 (5 bases). The V end lost 4 bases, the J end lost 3 bases, and 12 bases lay between the germline ends. Germline CDR1 and CDR2: MNHNS and SASEGT. The CDR3 contains 15 residues. The CDR3 sequence is CASSVGQGYTGELFF. CDR3 coding DNA: TGTGCCAGCAGTGTGGGTCAGGGTTACACCGGGGAGCTGTTTTTT.

This chain links TRBV7-2 with TRBJ1-2; D ambiguous. CDR3 length equals 13 residues. Between the trimmed V and J ends, which lost 4 bases and 7 bases, there was a span of 13 bases. Germline V gives CDR1 SGHTA, CDR2 FQGNSA. This CDR3 is CASSWTEVSGYTF. In nucleotides, the CDR3 is TGTGCCAGCAGCTGGACTGAGGTTTCTGGCTACACCTTC. Supplemented by reference TRBV7-2 and TRBJ1-2, the full variable domain reads GAGVSQSPSNKVTEKGKDVELRCDPISGHTALYWYRQSLGQGLEFLIYFQGNSAPDKSGLPSDRFSAERTGGSVSTLTIQRTQQEDSAVYLCASSWTEVSGYTFGSGTRLTVV.

This chain connects TRBV9 to TRBJ2-5; 11 bases fit TRBD2. The V segment lost 0 bases and the J segment 3 bases; nucleotides outside the gene matches: 4. This CDR3 is built from 16 residues. Germline CDR1 SGDLS, CDR2 YYNGEE. The CDR3 DNA is TGTGCCAGCAGCGTAGGGGGGGGACTAGCGGAAGAGACCCAGTACTTC. This sequence encodes CASSVGGGLAEETQYF.

The chain carries TRBV5-1 and TRBJ2-5, with 10 positions matching TRBD2. There are 17 residues in the CDR3. Per the germline V gene, CDR1 is SGHRS and CDR2 is YFSETQ. Trimming took 4 bases from V and 4 from J; bases not matched to a gene: 13. For the CDR3, the DNA is TGCGCCAGCAGCCCGGCCGGGATAGCGGGAGGAGGAGAGACCCAGTACTTC. Translated: CASSPAGIAGGGETQYF. The full variable domain, completed using reference TRBV5-1 and TRBJ2-5, is KAGVTQTPRYLIKTRGQQVTLSCSPISGHRSVSWYQQTPGQGLQFLFEYFSETQRNKGNFPGRFSGRQFSNSRSEMNVSTLELGDSALYLCASSPAGIAGGGETQYFGPGTRLLVL.

The chain has TRBV5-1 and TRBJ2-3, with TRBD1 identical over 8 bases. Germline-derived CDR1 and CDR2 are SGHRS and YFSETQ. V shed 4 bases, J shed 2 bases, and the junction held 12 bases outside the gene matches. The CDR3 contains 17 residues. In nucleotides, the CDR3 is TGCGCCAGCAGCCCCAACCCAGGGGGCATTTCCACAGATACGCAGTATTTT. This codes for CASSPNPGGISTDTQYF.